The 14 T cell receptor beta chains given below trace back to one sample, sequenced in a study of cytomegalovirus exposure and HLA in healthy donors (dated 2017 in TCRdb). Libraries were built with the immunoSEQ multiplex PCR assay. As stored in TCRdb, this immuneACCESS dataset retains in-frame rearrangements with V and J assigned. A fraction of the clones does not appear; measured against another copy, unresolved V genes explain less than half of the discrepancy, and the remainder lacks a known reason. The table for this sample lists some 250,000 clones; 90% of them were counted only once. 3% to 3.5% of the sample is in the top ten clones. Source material: PBMCs. These receptors originate from a woman younger than 45 in good health and CMV-seronegative.

The chain combines TRBV27 with TRBJ2-1; the D gene is possibly TRBD2 (5 bases). The germline V and J ends were trimmed by 7 bases and 0 bases, with 10 bases remaining between them. This CDR3 is 14 amino acids long. The V gene's germline CDR1 is MNHEY and CDR2 SMNVEV (reference sequence). CDR3 in DNA: TGTGCCAGCACCTCTAGCAGCTCCTACAATGAGCAGTTCTTC. It yields the protein CASTSSSSYNEQFF.

The CDR3 DNA follows: TGCGCCAGCAGCTTGGCAGGTCCGAGCTCTGGAAACACCATATATTTT. This codes for CASSLAGPSSGNTIYF. The chain has TRBV5-1 and TRBJ1-3, with D uncertain. Per germline, CDR1 SGHRS and CDR2 YFSETQ. Trimming removed 0 bases at V and 0 bases at J, with 10 bases between. This CDR3 has 16 amino acids.

This chain connects TRBV2 to TRBJ2-5, with D possibly being TRBD1 (6 bases). Germline V gene sequence: CDR1 SNHLY, CDR2 FYNNEI. This CDR3 has 14 residues. The V end was cut by 7 bases, the J end by 4 bases, with 16 bases between. The CDR3 is CASNSGAVGETQYF. As DNA, the CDR3 is TGTGCCAGCAATTCAGGGGCCGTAGGAGAGACCCAGTACTTC.

The V and J genes are TRBV13 and TRBJ1-4; D is possibly TRBD1 (6 bases). CDR1 is PRHDT, CDR2 FYEKMQ, per germline (reference sequence). V lost 7 bases and J 5 bases, leaving 14 bases between the germline ends. The CDR3 runs to 14 residues. CDR3 coding DNA: TGTGCCAGCAAGGGGGGCGGGCTAAATGAAAAACTGTTTTTT. This codes for CASKGGGLNEKLFF.

This chain uses TRBV5-4 with TRBJ1-1, with 8 bases aligning to TRBD1. Germline V gives CDR1 SGHNT, CDR2 YYREEE (reference sequence). The CDR3 contains 15 residues. With V trimmed by 4 bases and J by 7 bases, 12 bases remained unmatched. The DNA of the CDR3 is TGTGCCAGCAGCACCCGGACAGGGAAAGGGGTTGAAGCTTTCTTT. It specifies CASSTRTGKGVEAFF.

This clone was detected a few times. V and J are TRBV4-2 and TRBJ2-7; D remains unclear. Germline V gives CDR1 LGHNA, CDR2 YNFKEQ. The CDR3 sequence is 19 residues long. Trimming stripped 0 bases from V and 0 bases from J, with 21 bases between. The CDR3 region has the DNA TGTGCCAGCAGCCAAGATCGAATGGCCTTTCGTCCGAGCTCCTACGAGCAGTACTTC. This gives the protein CASSQDRMAFRPSSYEQYF.

The chain recombines TRBV5-4 with TRBJ1-1, with TRBD1 as a possible D gene (5 bases). Trimming shortened V by 1 base and J by 7 bases, and 8 bases separated the two germline ends. Germline V lookup: CDR1 SGHNT, CDR2 YYREEE (reference sequence). This CDR3 spans 12 amino acids. CDR3 nucleotides: TGTGCCAGCAGCTTGAGGGGCCGTGAAGCTTTCTTT. This translates into CASSLRGREAFF.

This sequence joins TRBV9 and TRBJ2-3; 10 nucleotides agree with TRBD1. This CDR3 spans 15 amino acids. Germline-derived CDR1 and CDR2 are SGDLS and YYNGEE. V gave up 2 bases and J gave up 1 base; unmatched junction bases: 1. The CDR3, as DNA: TGTGCCAGCAGCGTGGGACAGGGGCGCACAGATACGCAGTATTTT. Protein sequence: CASSVGQGRTDTQYF.

The V gene is TRBV10-2, the J gene TRBJ2-1; 10 bases map to TRBD2. Germline V CDR1 and CDR2: WSHSY, SAAADI. The CDR3 is 16 residues long. Trimming at V came to 4 bases and at J to 4 bases, leaving 7 bases not matched to a gene. Here the CDR3 reads CASSGASGSIYNEQFF. The CDR3 coding sequence is TGCGCCAGCAGTGGAGCTAGCGGGAGTATATACAATGAGCAGTTCTTC.

The chain carries TRBV29-1 and TRBJ2-3, with a possible D match to TRBD1 (5 bases). V was clipped by 1 base and J by 2 bases, with 10 bases between them. Germline V gene data show CDR1 as SQVTM and CDR2 as ANQGSEA. The CDR3 is made up of 14 amino acids. This CDR3 reads CSVEGGRVTDTQYF. In DNA form, the CDR3 reads TGCAGCGTTGAAGGGGGCCGGGTCACAGATACGCAGTATTTT.

The chain carries TRBV7-2 and TRBJ2-7, with 10 positions matching TRBD2. This CDR3 has 16 amino acids. Germline CDR1 SGHTA, CDR2 FQGNSA. Trimming cost V 8 bases and J 0 bases; bases outside gene matches: 10. CDR3 protein: CASASSSSGSSYEQYF. The CDR3, as DNA: TGTGCCAGCGCGTCCTCGTCTAGCGGGAGCTCCTACGAGCAGTACTTC.

The chain combines TRBV27 with TRBJ2-1, with 14 nucleotides matching TRBD2. The CDR3 is 16 amino acids. Germline-derived CDR1 and CDR2 are MNHEY and SMNVEV (reference sequence). Trimming cost V 7 bases and J 6 bases; bases outside gene matches: 8. This CDR3 is CASIRLAGGVSNEQFF. The CDR3 coding sequence is TGTGCCAGCATCCGACTAGCGGGAGGGGTTTCCAATGAGCAGTTCTTC.

This rearrangement joins TRBV2 to TRBJ2-6, with D possibly matching TRBD1 (6 bases). The CDR3 is made up of 15 amino acids. Trimming pared 5 bases from V and 4 bases from J, leaving 12 bases between. In germline, CDR1 is SNHLY, CDR2 FYNNEI. The CDR3 DNA sequence: TGTGCCAGCAGTCAACAGGGATCCGGGGCCAACGTCCTGACTTTC. Amino acid sequence: CASSQQGSGANVLTF.

The chain has TRBV5-6 and TRBJ1-1, with D tentatively TRBD1 (6 bases). The germline V and J ends were trimmed by 1 base and 2 bases, with 12 bases remaining between them. The V gene's germline CDR1 is SGHDT and CDR2 YYEEEE. CDR3 size: 15 residues. This chain's CDR3 is CASSLSGGINTEAFF. CDR3 bases: TGTGCCAGCAGCTTGAGTGGGGGCATAAACACTGAAGCTTTCTTT.